Below, 10 T cell receptor beta chains from the same sample are listed, as sequenced in a study of cytomegalovirus exposure and HLA in healthy donors. A multiplex PCR was run with 60 Vbeta primers and 13 Jbeta primers. Assay used: immunoSEQ multiplex PCR; TCRdb lists only in-frame clones, some missing. The profile shows about 180,000 clones, about 82% of them singletons. Material for sequencing was PBMCs. The source of these receptors is a man younger than 35 in good health and CMV-seronegative.

A note on this clone: In the same sample, other DNA sequences code for this CDR3. The chain is built from TRBV9 and TRBJ2-2; D unclear. Germline assignment: CDR1 SGDLS and CDR2 YYNGEE. The CDR3 covers 11 residues. Trimming stripped 0 bases from V and 11 bases from J, with 5 bases between. The CDR3 sequence is CASSVAGELFF. CDR3 in DNA: TGTGCCAGCAGCGTAGCTGGCGAGCTGTTTTTT.

V and J are TRBV20-1 and TRBJ2-7; D is perhaps TRBD1 (6 bases). Trimming left V 3 bases short and J 3 bases short, with 6 bases between. Germline lookup yields CDR1 DFQATT and CDR2 SNEGSKA (reference sequence). This CDR3 contains 11 residues. CDR3 nucleotides: TGCAGTGCTAGGGACAGCTACGAGCAGTACTTC. This gives the protein CSARDSYEQYF.

This clone was seen more than once but under ten times. This sequence joins TRBV18 and TRBJ1-1, with 9 bases lining up with TRBD1. Germline V lookup: CDR1 KGHSH, CDR2 LQKENI. The ends lost 3 bases at V and 5 bases at J; junction bases unmatched: 10. The CDR3 covers 16 residues. Here the CDR3 reads CASSPKGTGTGTEAFF. CDR3 DNA: TGTGCCAGCTCACCCAAGGGGACAGGGACGGGGACTGAAGCTTTCTTT.

J is TRBJ1-2 and V is TRBV5-6; D is unresolved. The CDR3 loop spans 13 amino acids. The V and J ends lost 0 bases and 8 bases respectively, with 11 bases between them. Germline-derived CDR1 and CDR2 are SGHDT and YYEEEE. The DNA for the CDR3 is TGTGCCAGCAGCTTGGCCGGAGGGTCAGGCTACACCTTC. Translation: CASSLAGGSGYTF.

V and J are TRBV7-8 and TRBJ1-5, with a weak D call TRBD1 (6 bases). The CDR3 loop spans 14 amino acids. From germline, CDR1 is SGHVS and CDR2 FQNEAQ. With 1 base removed from V and 3 bases from J, the gap between germline ends came to 7 bases. The CDR3 nucleotides are TGTGCCAGCAGCTTAGGGACAGCCAATCAGCCCCAGCATTTT. This codes for CASSLGTANQPQHF.

The J gene is TRBJ2-1, the V gene TRBV9; no clear D gene. V lost 0 bases, J lost 9 bases, and 7 bases lay in between. The CDR3 has 12 residues. CDR1 is SGDLS and CDR2 is YYNGEE in the germline V gene. CDR3 bases: TGTGCCAGCAGCGTAGGCGAGGCTGAGCAGTTCTTC. The encoded protein is CASSVGEAEQFF.

V gene TRBV23-1 combines with J gene TRBJ2-4, with unresolved D. TRBV23-1 is an ORF, with its function uncertain. The CDR3 loop spans 15 amino acids. V was cut by 3 bases and J by 0 bases, with 9 bases left in between. The CDR3 loop is CASSQAPGAKNIQYF. The CDR3 region has the DNA TGCGCCAGCAGTCAGGCCCCGGGAGCCAAAAACATTCAGTACTTC.

The chain employs TRBV7-2 and TRBJ2-1; TRBD1 matches 9 bases. From germline, CDR1 is SGHTA and CDR2 FQGNSA. CDR3 length equals 12 residues. V lost 4 bases and J lost 12; bases outside the gene matches: 4. CDR3: CASSSDRGGQFF. In DNA, the CDR3 is TGTGCCAGCAGCTCGGACAGGGGAGGGCAGTTCTTC.

The rearrangement links TRBV19 to TRBJ1-5, with a tentative D call TRBD1 (5 bases). Trimming took 8 bases from V and 4 from J, leaving 18 bases between them. This CDR3 region has 15 residues. The germline CDR1 and CDR2 sequences are LNHDA and SQIVND (reference sequence). The CDR3 DNA reads TGTGCCAGTGGATCGCGGCGGGGCGTGAATCAGCCCCAGCATTTT. Its translation: CASGSRRGVNQPQHF.

The rearrangement uses TRBV6-1 and TRBJ2-5; D is unclear. The CDR3 has 18 amino acids. With 3 bases removed from V and 2 bases from J, the gap between germline ends came to 22 bases. Germline V gene lookup returns CDR1 MNHNS and CDR2 SASEGT. The CDR3 region has the DNA TGTGCCAGCAGTGACTTTAGTGGCAGGAAACCCAAGCAAGAGACCCAGTACTTC. Protein: CASSDFSGRKPKQETQYF.